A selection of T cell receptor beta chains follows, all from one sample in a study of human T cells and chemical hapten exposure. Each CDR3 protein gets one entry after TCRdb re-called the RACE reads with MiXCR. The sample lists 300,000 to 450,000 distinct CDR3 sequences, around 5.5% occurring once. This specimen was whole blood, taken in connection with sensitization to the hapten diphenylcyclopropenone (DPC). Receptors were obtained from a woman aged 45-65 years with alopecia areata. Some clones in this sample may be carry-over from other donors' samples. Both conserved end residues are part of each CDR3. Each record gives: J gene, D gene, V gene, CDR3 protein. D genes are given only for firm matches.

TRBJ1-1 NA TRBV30 CAWGLSRSTEAFF
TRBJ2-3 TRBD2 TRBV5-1 CASSSGAMEDTQYF
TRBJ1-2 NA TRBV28 CASSYGEAYGYTF
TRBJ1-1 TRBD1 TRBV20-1 CSARTRQGNTEAFF
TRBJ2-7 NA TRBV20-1 CSAPTPNIYEQYF
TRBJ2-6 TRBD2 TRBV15 CATSTGLAGSGANVLTF
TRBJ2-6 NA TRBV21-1 CASSKEVGGSGAGANVLTF
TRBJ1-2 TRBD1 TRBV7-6 CASSPGTGVRGYTF
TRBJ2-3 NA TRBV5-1 CASSPVGVSTDTQYF
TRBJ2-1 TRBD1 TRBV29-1 CSVAGQGSYNEQFF
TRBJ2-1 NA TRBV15 CATSRAQGPYNEQFF
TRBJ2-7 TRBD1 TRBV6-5 CASSYPDRGEQYF
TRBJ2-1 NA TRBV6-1 CASSILAYNEQFF
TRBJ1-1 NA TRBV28 CASRVVKNTEAFF
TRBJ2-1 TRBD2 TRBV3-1 CASSHPQGLAGANEQFF
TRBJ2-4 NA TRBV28 CASSSGGSGNIQYF
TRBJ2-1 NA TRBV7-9 CASGAGGSYNEQFF
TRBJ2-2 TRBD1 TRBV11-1 CASSLGTGTNTGELFF
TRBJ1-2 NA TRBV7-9 CASSPGGGTPYGYTF